Below, 2 T cell receptor beta chains from the same sample are listed, as sequenced in a study of blood T cell repertoires in COVID-19. Sequencing was performed with immunoSEQ multiplex PCR; in TCRdb, only in-frame clones are kept and a portion is missing. The sample includes about 52,000 clones, less than 95% of them seen just once. Sample: peripheral blood. The receptors were sampled from a human donor in a cohort sampled during active COVID-19.

The CDR3 loop is CASSDTGSSYNEQFF. CDR3 nucleotides: TGTGCCAGCAGCGATACAGGGAGCTCCTACAATGAGCAGTTCTTC. The chain carries TRBV2 and TRBJ2-1; D is possibly TRBD1 (6 bases). V was pared by 6 bases and J by 0 bases, with 12 bases between. This CDR3 contains 15 residues. Germline V CDR1 and CDR2: SNHLY, FYNNEI.

The chain links TRBV11-2 to TRBJ2-7; D may be TRBD2 (5 bases). The V gene's germline CDR1 is SGHAT and CDR2 FQNNGV. The CDR3 is 14 amino acids. V was clipped by 0 bases and J by 2 bases, with 8 bases between them. The CDR3 here is CASSLELVTYEQYF. The CDR3 bases are TGTGCCAGCAGCTTAGAACTAGTCACCTACGAGCAGTACTTC.